Each of the 13 T cell receptor beta chains below was sequenced from the same sample in a study of blood T cell repertoires in COVID-19. Assay used: immunoSEQ multiplex PCR; TCRdb lists only in-frame clones, some missing. In the table there are about 150,000 clones, roughly 80% of which are singletons. The specimen sequenced was peripheral blood. Source of these receptors: a woman aged 80 or older with COVID-19, enrolled during active disease.

The V gene is TRBV14, the J gene TRBJ2-5; D gene unclear. The V and J ends lost 5 bases and 7 bases respectively, with 14 bases between them. The V gene's germline CDR1 is SGHDN and CDR2 FVKESK. The CDR3 has 13 amino acids. The CDR3 DNA is TGTGCCAGCAGCTATGACCTAGGCCGGACCCAGTACTTC. Its protein product is CASSYDLGRTQYF. Drawing the rest from reference TRBV14 and TRBJ2-5, the complete variable domain is EAGVTQFPSHSVIEKGQTVTLRCDPISGHDNLYWYRRVMGKEIKFLLHFVKESKQDESGMPNNRFLAERTGGTYSTLKVQPAELEDSGVYFCASSYDLGRTQYFGPGTRLLVL.

The J gene is TRBJ2-2, the V gene TRBV11-2; a possible D gene is TRBD2 (5 bases). The CDR3 runs 15 residues. Germline values: CDR1 SGHAT, CDR2 FQNNGV. The germline V and J ends were trimmed by 1 base and 4 bases, with 10 bases remaining between them. The CDR3 DNA follows: TGTGCCAGCAGCTTAGCCCCTAGCTCCACCGGGGAGCTGTTTTTT. This gives the protein CASSLAPSSTGELFF.

This chain connects TRBV3-1 (or the pseudogene TRBV3-2) to TRBJ2-1; 9 bases are a match to TRBD1. Unmatched junction bases numbered 14, after V lost 1 base and J lost 10 bases. The CDR3 length is 17 residues. The germline V gene has CDR1 LGHDT and CDR2 YNNKEL (reference sequence). CDR3 region: CASSQATGTGFHEEQFF. The CDR3, as DNA: TGTGCCAGCAGCCAAGCTACCGGGACAGGGTTTCATGAGGAGCAGTTCTTC.

V usage is TRBV19 and J usage is TRBJ1-5, with 10 bases fitting TRBD1. CDR1 is LNHDA, CDR2 SQIVND, per germline (reference sequence). V lost 0 bases, J lost 7 bases, and 9 bases stayed unmatched. There are 17 residues in the CDR3. CDR3 bases: TGTGCCAGTAGTATAGATCTGGGAGGACAGGGGGGGCAGCCCCAGCATTTT. Translated, it gives CASSIDLGGQGGQPQHF.

V gene TRBV5-4 combines with J gene TRBJ1-1; D is perhaps TRBD1 (5 bases). V was pared by 0 bases and J by 2 bases, with 8 bases between. Germline loops: CDR1 SGHNT, CDR2 YYREEE (reference sequence). The CDR3 runs to 14 residues. This CDR3 is CASSLEWGNTEAFF. The CDR3 nucleotides read TGTGCCAGCAGCTTGGAGTGGGGCAACACTGAAGCTTTCTTT.

The V gene is TRBV27, the J gene TRBJ1-5; D unclear. V was clipped by 3 bases and J by 5 bases, with 8 bases between them. Looked up from germline, CDR1 is MNHEY and CDR2 is SMNVEV (reference sequence). The CDR3 is 13 residues long. The CDR3 nucleotides read TGTGCCAGCAGTTTCGGTCTGTATCAGCCCCAGCATTTT. It translates to CASSFGLYQPQHF.

The chain couples TRBV10-3 to TRBJ1-3, with D perhaps matching TRBD1 (6 bases). Trimming pared 8 bases from V and 0 bases from J, leaving 14 bases between. Germline loops: CDR1 ENHRY, CDR2 SYGVKD. The CDR3 has 15 amino acids. CDR3 sequence reads: CAIRTVGSSGNTIYF. CDR3 nucleotide sequence: TGTGCCATCCGGACAGTCGGAAGCTCTGGAAACACCATATATTTT.

V gene TRBV5-5 combines with J gene TRBJ2-1; the match to TRBD2 covers 9 bases. The V and J ends lost 2 bases and 5 bases, in that order; junction bases with no gene match: 5. CDR1 and CDR2 from the germline V gene are SGHKS and YYEKEE (reference sequence). There are 15 residues in the CDR3. CDR3 DNA: TGTGCCAGCAGCTTAGGCCAGCGGGGGGACAATGAGCAGTTCTTC. This gives the protein CASSLGQRGDNEQFF.

This chain joins TRBV5-6 and TRBJ2-1; 8 bases fit TRBD2. CDR3 length: 15 residues. Germline assignment: CDR1 SGHDT and CDR2 YYEEEE. Unmatched junction bases numbered 5, after V lost 4 bases and J lost 2 bases. Here the CDR3 reads CASSLLSGAYNEQFF. CDR3 DNA sequence: TGTGCCAGCAGCCTGCTTAGCGGGGCCTACAATGAGCAGTTCTTC. Variable domain in full (rest from reference TRBV5-6 and TRBJ2-1): DAGVTQSPTHLIKTRGQQVTLRCSPKSGHDTVSWYQQALGQGPQFIFQYYEEEERQRGNFPDRFSGHQFPNYSSELNVNALLLGDSALYLCASSLLSGAYNEQFFGPGTRLTVL.

The chain employs TRBV5-1 and TRBJ1-1; 10 bases map to TRBD1. CDR1 is SGHRS and CDR2 is YFSETQ in the germline V gene. V gave up 3 bases and J gave up 5 bases; unmatched junction bases: 4. CDR3 length: 14 residues. The CDR3 DNA reads TGCGCCAGCAGCTGGGGACAGGGGATTACTGAAGCTTTCTTT. This sequence encodes CASSWGQGITEAFF.

The genes are TRBV3-1 (or the pseudogene TRBV3-2) and TRBJ1-5; 10 nucleotides line up with TRBD1. J lost 6 bases, V lost 4 bases, and 3 bases had no gene match. This CDR3 is built from 14 residues. The V gene's germline CDR1 is LGHDT and CDR2 YNNKEL (reference sequence). The CDR3 nucleotides read TGTGCCAGCAGCCCGACAGGGGGCGGTCAGCCCCAGCATTTT. It yields the protein CASSPTGGGQPQHF.

V and J are TRBV5-1 and TRBJ1-4, with D unresolved. This CDR3 region has 15 residues. The germline CDR1 and CDR2 sequences are SGHRS and YFSETQ. Trimming left V 4 bases short and J 0 bases short, with 10 bases between. The CDR3 sequence is CASSGAGSTNEKLFF. In DNA, the CDR3 is TGCGCCAGCAGCGGTGCAGGCTCAACTAATGAAAAACTGTTTTTT.

This chain connects TRBV7-9 to TRBJ1-4, with 9 nucleotides matching TRBD1. V trimming: 5 bases; J trimming: 4 bases; junction bases outside the gene matches: 5. The germline V gene encodes CDR1 SEHNR and CDR2 FQNEAQ (reference sequence). This CDR3 is 15 amino acids long. CDR3 sequence (DNA): TGTGCCAGCAGCGGGACGGGACAGGGTAATGAAAAACTGTTTTTT. Its translation: CASSGTGQGNEKLFF.